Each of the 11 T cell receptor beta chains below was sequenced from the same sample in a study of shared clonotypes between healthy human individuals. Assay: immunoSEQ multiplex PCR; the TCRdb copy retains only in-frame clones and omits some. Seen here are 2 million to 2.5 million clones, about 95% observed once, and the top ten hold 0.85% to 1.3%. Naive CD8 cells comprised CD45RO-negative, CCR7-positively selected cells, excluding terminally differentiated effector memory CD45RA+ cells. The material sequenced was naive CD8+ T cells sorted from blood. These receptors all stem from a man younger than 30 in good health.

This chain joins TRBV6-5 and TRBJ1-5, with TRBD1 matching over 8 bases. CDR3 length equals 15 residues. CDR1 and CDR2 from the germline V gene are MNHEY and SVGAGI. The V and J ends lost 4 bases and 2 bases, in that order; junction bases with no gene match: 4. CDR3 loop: CASSSYRGGNQPQHF. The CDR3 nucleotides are TGTGCCAGCAGTTCGTACAGGGGGGGCAATCAGCCCCAGCATTTT.

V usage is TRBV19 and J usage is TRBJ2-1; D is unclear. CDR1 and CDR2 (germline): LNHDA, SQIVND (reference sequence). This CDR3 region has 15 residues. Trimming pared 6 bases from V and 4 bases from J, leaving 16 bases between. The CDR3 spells CASRGRANPYNEQFF. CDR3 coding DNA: TGTGCCAGTAGGGGTCGCGCCAACCCTTACAATGAGCAGTTCTTC.

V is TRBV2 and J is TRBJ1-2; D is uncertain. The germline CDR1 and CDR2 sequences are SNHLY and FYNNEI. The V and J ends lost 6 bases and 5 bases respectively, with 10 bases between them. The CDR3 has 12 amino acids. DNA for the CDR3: TGTGCCAGCAGCGACGACCTATATGGCTACACCTTC. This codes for CASSDDLYGYTF.

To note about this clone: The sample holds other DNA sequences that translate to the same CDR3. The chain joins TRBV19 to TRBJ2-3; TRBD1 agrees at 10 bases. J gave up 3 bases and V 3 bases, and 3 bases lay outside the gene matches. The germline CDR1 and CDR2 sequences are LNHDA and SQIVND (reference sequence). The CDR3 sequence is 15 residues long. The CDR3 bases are TGTGCCAGTAGTATCGGGACAGGGGTAACAGATACGCAGTATTTT. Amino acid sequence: CASSIGTGVTDTQYF.

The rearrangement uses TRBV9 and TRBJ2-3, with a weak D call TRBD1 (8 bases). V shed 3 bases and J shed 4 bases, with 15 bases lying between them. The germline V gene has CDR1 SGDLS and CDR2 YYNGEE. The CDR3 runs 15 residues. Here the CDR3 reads CASSARTGRADTQYF. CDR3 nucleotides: TGTGCCAGCAGCGCGAGGACAGGGAGGGCAGATACGCAGTATTTT.

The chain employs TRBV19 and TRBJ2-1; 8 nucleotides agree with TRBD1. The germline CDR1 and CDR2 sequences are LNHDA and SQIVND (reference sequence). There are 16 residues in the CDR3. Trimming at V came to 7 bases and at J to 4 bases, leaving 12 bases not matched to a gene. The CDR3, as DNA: TGTGCCAGTAACCCAGGGGGCCTAAAGTATTACAATGAGCAGTTCTTC. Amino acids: CASNPGGLKYYNEQFF. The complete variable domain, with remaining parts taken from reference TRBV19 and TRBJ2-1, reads DGGITQSPKYLFRKEGQNVTLSCEQNLNHDAMYWYRQDPGQGLRLIYYSQIVNDFQKGDIAEGYSVSREKKESFPLTVTSAQKNPTAFYLCASNPGGLKYYNEQFFGPGTRLTVL.

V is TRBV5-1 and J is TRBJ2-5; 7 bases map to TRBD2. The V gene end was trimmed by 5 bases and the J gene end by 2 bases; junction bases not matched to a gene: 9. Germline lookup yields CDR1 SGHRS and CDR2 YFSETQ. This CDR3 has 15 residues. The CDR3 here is CASSADGGGQETQYF. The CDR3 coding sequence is TGCGCCAGCAGTGCGGACGGGGGAGGGCAAGAGACCCAGTACTTC.

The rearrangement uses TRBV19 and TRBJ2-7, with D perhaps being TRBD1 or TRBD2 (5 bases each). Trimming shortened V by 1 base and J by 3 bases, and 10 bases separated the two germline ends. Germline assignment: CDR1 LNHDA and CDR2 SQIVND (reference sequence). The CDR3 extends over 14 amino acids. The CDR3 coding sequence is TGTGCCAGTAGTATAGCTTGGGGGAACTACGAGCAGTACTTC. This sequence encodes CASSIAWGNYEQYF.

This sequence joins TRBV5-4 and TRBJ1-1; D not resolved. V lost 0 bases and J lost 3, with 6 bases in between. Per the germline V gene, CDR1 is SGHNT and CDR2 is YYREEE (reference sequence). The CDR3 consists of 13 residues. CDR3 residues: CASSLGWYTEAFF. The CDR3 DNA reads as TGTGCCAGCAGCTTGGGATGGTACACTGAAGCTTTCTTT. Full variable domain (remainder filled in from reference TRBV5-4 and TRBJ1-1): ETGVTQSPTHLIKTRGQQVTLRCSSQSGHNTVSWYQQALGQGPQFIFQYYREEENGRGNFPPRFSGLQFPNYSSELNVNALELDDSALYLCASSLGWYTEAFFGQGTRLTVV.

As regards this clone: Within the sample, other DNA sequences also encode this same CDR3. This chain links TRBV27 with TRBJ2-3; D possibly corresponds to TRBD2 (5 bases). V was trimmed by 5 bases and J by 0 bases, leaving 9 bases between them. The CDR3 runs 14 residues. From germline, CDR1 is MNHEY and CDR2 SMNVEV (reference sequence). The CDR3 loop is CASSLTGSTDTQYF. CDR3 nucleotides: TGTGCCAGCAGTCTGACGGGGAGCACAGATACGCAGTATTTT.

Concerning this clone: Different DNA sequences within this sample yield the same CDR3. The CDR3 reads CSAPTGNEQYF. In DNA, the CDR3 is TGCAGTGCTCCGACAGGGAATGAGCAGTACTTC. The chain carries TRBV20-1 and TRBJ2-7; TRBD1 aligns across 7 bases. Per the germline V gene, CDR1 is DFQATT and CDR2 is SNEGSKA (reference sequence). The CDR3 contains 11 residues. The J segment lost 7 bases and the V segment lost 5 bases, leaving 5 bases of the junction unmatched.